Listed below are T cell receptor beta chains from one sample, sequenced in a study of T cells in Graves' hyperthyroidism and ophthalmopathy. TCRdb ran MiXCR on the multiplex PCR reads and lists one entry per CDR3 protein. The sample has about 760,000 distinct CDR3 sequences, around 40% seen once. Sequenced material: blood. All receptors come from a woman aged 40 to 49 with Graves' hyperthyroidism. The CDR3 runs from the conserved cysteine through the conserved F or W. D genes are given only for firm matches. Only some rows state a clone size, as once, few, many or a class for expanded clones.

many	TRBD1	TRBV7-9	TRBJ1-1	CASSARQGANTEAFF	TGTGCCAGCAGCGCCCGACAGGGAGCCAACACTGAAGCTTTCTTT
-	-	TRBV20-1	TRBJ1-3	CSASPDGGPGNTIYF	TGCAGTGCTAGCCCCGACGGGGGGCCTGGAAACACCATATATTTT
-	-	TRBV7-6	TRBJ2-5	CASSQVSGSQETQYF	TGCGCCAGCAGCCAAGTATCAGGGTCTCAAGAGACCCAGTACTTC
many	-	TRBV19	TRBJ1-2	CASSITVLANYGYTF	TGTGCCAGTAGTATAACAGTCTTAGCTAACTATGGCTACACCTTC
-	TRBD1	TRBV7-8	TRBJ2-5	CVSSSDRLSETQYF	TGTGTCAGCAGCTCGGACAGGCTCTCAGAGACCCAGTACTTC
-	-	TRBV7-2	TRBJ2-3	CASSPYRSTDTQYF	TGTGCCAGCAGCCCTTACAGGAGCACAGATACGCAGTATTTT
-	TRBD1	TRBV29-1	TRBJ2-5	CSGDTGGYQETQYF	TGCAGCGGGGACACAGGGGGGTACCAAGAGACCCAGTACTTC
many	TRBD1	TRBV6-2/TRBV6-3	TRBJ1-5	CASSSGTELYSNQPQHF	TGTGCCAGCAGTTCAGGGACAGAACTATATAGCAATCAGCCCCAGCATTTT
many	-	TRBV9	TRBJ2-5	CASSSMGGKETQYF	TGTGCCAGCAGCTCAATGGGAGGTAAAGAGACCCAGTACTTC
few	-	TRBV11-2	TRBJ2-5	CASSSALAAGYQETQYF	TGTGCCAGCAGCTCCGCTTTGGCGGCGGGGTACCAAGAGACCCAGTACTTC
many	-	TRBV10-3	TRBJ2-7	CATSVDPLNEQYF	TGTGCCACCTCGGTTGACCCCCTCAACGAGCAGTACTTC
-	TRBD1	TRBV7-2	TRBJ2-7	CASSEGGTGFYEQYF	TGTGCCAGCAGCGAAGGTGGGACAGGGTTCTACGAGCAGTACTTC
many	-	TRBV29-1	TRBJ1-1	CSVCRPGNTEAFF	TGCAGCGTTTGTCGGCCCGGGAACACTGAAGCTTTCTTT
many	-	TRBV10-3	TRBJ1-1	CAISPEEGHEAFF	TGTGCCATCAGCCCGGAGGAGGGCCATGAAGCTTTCTTT
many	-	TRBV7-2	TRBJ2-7	CASSTTRSYEQYF	TGTGCCAGCAGCACCACTCGCTCCTACGAGCAGTACTTC
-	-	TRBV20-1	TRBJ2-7	CSAAWDAHDEQYF	TGCAGTGCCGCATGGGACGCACACGACGAGCAGTACTTC
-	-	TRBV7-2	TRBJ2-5	CASSLARTQYF	TGTGCCAGCAGTCTTGCTAGAACCCAGTACTTC
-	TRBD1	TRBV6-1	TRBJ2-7	CASRTAGTGGNGEQYF	TGTGCCAGCAGAACGGCCGGGACAGGGGGAAATGGTGAGCAGTACTTC
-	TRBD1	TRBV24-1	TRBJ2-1	CATSDLDRGWNEQFF	TGTGCCACCAGTGATTTGGACAGGGGCTGGAATGAGCAGTTCTTC
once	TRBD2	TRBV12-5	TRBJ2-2	CASGFLISLAGEGTGELFF	TGTGCTAGTGGTTTTCTTATTTCCCTAGCGGGCGAGGGGACCGGGGAGCTGTTTTTT
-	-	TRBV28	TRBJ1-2	CASSFFLRAQVHGYTF	TGTGCCAGCAGTTTTTTTCTGAGGGCACAGGTCCATGGCTACACCTTC
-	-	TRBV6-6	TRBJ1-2	CASSYPEPRYRGYTF	TGTGCCAGCAGTTACCCGGAACCCCGCTATCGAGGCTACACCTTC
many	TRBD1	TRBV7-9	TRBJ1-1	CASSRDREAFF	TGTGCCAGCAGCCGGGACAGGGAAGCTTTCTTT
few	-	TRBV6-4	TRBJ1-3	CASKGTRPGNTIYF	TGTGCCAGCAAGGGGACAAGGCCTGGAAACACCATATATTTT
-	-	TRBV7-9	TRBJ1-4	CASSGTSPTNEKLFF	TGTGCCAGCAGCGGTACATCCCCAACTAATGAAAAACTGTTTTTT
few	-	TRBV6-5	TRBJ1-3	CASNGGGTIYF	TGTGCCAGCAACGGGGGGGGCACCATATATTTT
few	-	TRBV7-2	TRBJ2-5	CASSFETQETQYF	TGTGCCAGCAGCTTCGAGACTCAAGAGACCCAGTACTTC
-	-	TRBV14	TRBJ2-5	CASSQVGGGFQETQYF	TGTGCCAGCAGCCAAGTCGGAGGAGGGTTTCAAGAGACCCAGTACTTC
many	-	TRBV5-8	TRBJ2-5	CASSLPLTRGTQYF	TGTGCCAGCAGCTTACCACTAACCCGGGGGACCCAGTACTTC
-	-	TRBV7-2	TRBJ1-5	CASSQGLLGAKAQHF	TGCGCCAGCAGCCAAGGGTTGTTGGGGGCTAAGGCCCAGCATTTT
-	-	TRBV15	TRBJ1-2	CATSRDGGGGHTF	TGTGCCACCAGCAGAGATGGCGGCGGGGGGCACACCTTC
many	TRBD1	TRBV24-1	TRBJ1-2	CATSNRRDSYGYTF	TGTGCCACCAGCAACCGCCGGGACAGCTATGGCTACACCTTC
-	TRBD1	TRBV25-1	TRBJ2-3	CASSGTRTGSDTQYF	TGTGCCAGCAGTGGAACCCGGACAGGGTCAGATACGCAGTATTTT
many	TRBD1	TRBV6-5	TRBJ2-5	CASSSTGTGGETQYF	TGTGCCAGCAGTTCCACCGGGACAGGAGGGGAGACCCAGTACTTC
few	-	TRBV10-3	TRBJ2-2	CAISGTVPTGELFF	TGTGCCATCAGTGGGACAGTTCCCACCGGGGAGCTGTTTTTT
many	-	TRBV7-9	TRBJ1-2	CASSLSTRVNYGYTF	TGTGCCAGCAGCCTAAGCACCAGGGTAAACTATGGCTACACCTTC
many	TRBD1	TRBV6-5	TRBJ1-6	CASSYSPGQRSPLHF	TGTGCCAGCAGTTACTCGCCGGGACAGCGGTCACCCCTCCACTTT
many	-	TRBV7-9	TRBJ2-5	CASSPVRRRQETQYF	TGTGCCAGCAGCCCAGTTCGGCGGAGGCAAGAGACCCAGTACTTC
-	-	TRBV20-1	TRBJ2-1	CSAPTRTRGYEQFF	TGCAGTGCTCCGACCCGGACTAGGGGGTACGAGCAGTTCTTC
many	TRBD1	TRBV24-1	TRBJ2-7	CATSESGQGVIGEQYF	TGTGCCACCAGTGAATCCGGACAGGGGGTCATAGGCGAGCAGTACTTC
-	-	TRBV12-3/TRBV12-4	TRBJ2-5	CASSSTDGQETQYF	TGTGCCAGCTCAAGTACGGACGGACAAGAGACCCAGTACTTC
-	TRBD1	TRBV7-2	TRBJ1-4	CASSGHRGESNEKLFF	TGTGCCAGCAGCGGACACAGGGGCGAGTCTAATGAAAAACTGTTTTTT
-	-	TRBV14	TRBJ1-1	CASSQGGAQLAAFF	TGTGCCAGCAGCCAAGGGGGGGCACAGCTGGCGGCTTTCTTT
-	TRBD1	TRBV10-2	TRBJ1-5	CASRGQPDQPQHF	TGCGCCAGCAGGGGACAGCCAGATCAGCCCCAGCATTTT
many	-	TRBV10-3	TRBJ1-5	CASSDPAVSNQPQHF	TGTGCCAGCAGTGACCCAGCGGTGAGCAATCAGCCCCAGCATTTT
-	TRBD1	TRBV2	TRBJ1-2	CASRTGYQDYGYTF	TGTGCCAGCAGGACAGGGTATCAGGACTATGGCTACACCTTC
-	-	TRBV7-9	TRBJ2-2	CASSSFDSRGELFF	TGTGCCAGCAGCTCATTCGACTCGCGCGGGGAGCTGTTTTTT
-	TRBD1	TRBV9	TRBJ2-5	CASSRTPGTGVGETQYF	TGTGCCAGCAGTCGTACCCCCGGGACAGGGGTAGGAGAGACCCAGTACTTC
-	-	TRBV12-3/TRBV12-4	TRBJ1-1	CASGITGWDTEAFF	TGTGCCAGCGGTATAACAGGGTGGGACACTGAAGCTTTCTTT
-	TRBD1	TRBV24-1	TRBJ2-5	CATSETGQAQYF	TGTGCCACCAGTGAGACAGGGCAAGCCCAGTACTTC
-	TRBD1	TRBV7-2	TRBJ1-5	CAWSKWDSLNQPQHF	TGTGCCTGGAGTAAATGGGACAGCCTAAATCAGCCCCAGCATTTT
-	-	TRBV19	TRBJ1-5	CASRLEGSWSYSSNQPQHF	TGTGCCAGTAGACTTGAGGGGAGTTGGAGTTATTCGAGCAATCAGCCCCAGCATTTT
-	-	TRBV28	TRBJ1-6	CASSPESSSPLHF	TGTGCCAGCAGTCCCGAGAGTAGTTCACCCCTCCACTTT
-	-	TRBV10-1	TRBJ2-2	CASSEYLGAGADTGELFF	TGCGCCAGCAGTGAGTACCTCGGTGCGGGGGCAGACACCGGGGAGCTGTTTTTT
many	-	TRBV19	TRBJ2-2	CASSIPTGYNGELFF	TGTGCCAGTAGTATACCCACAGGGTATAACGGGGAGCTGTTTTTT
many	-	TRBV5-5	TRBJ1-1	CASSFNTEAFF	TGTGCCAGCAGCTTTAACACTGAAGCTTTCTTT
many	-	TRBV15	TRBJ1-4	CATSRNNGKLFF	TGTGCCACCAGCAGAAACAACGGAAAACTGTTTTTT
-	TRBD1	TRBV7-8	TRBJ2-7	CASSQRGGTGNNEQYF	TGTGCCAGCAGCCAAAGAGGAGGGACAGGGAATAACGAGCAGTACTTC
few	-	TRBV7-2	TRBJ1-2	CASSLLRQGVHGYTF	TGTGCCAGCAGCTTACTTCGCCAGGGCGTTCATGGCTACACCTTC